The rows below give T cell receptor beta chains drawn from one sample of a study of blood T cells in healthy people across ages. TCRdb reprocessed the 5' RACE reads via MiXCR and lists one record per CDR3 protein. Of 800,000 to 900,000 distinct CDR3 sequences listed, 62% are singletons. The sequenced material came from blood. All receptors come from a man between 25 and 39 years old in good health. Each CDR3 is given with its conserved first and last residue. A D gene is named only where the DNA matches it firmly. The size of a clone is reported for some rows only, either as once, few or many, or as a class for expanded clones.

-	TRBV6-6	-	TRBJ1-5	TGTGCCACGGGGAGGGTGAATCAGCCCCAGCATTTT	CATGRVNQPQHF
-	TRBV6-2/TRBV6-3	-	TRBJ1-4	TGTGCCAGCAGTTATCGGGAAAAACTGTTTTTT	CASSYREKLFF
-	TRBV5-1	-	TRBJ2-4	TGCGCCAGCAGCTGGGCCGAGCTAGCCAAAAACATTCAGTACTTC	CASSWAELAKNIQYF
TRBD2	TRBV7-2	-	TRBJ2-7	TGTGCCAGCAGCTGGGGGCTAGCGGGGGGAACTTCAGGCGAGCAGTACTTC	CASSWGLAGGTSGEQYF
TRBD1	TRBV12-3/TRBV12-4	-	TRBJ2-7	TGTGCCAGCAGTCAACTAGGACAGGGGGGCGAGCAGTACTTC	CASSQLGQGGEQYF
TRBD2	TRBV11-2	-	TRBJ2-1	TGTGCCAGCAGCTTAGGTGGACTAGTATCGGATGAGCAGTTCTTC	CASSLGGLVSDEQFF
-	TRBV6-1	-	TRBJ1-5	TGTGCCAGCAGTGGCAGGGAAAGGGATCAGCCCCAGCATTTT	CASSGRERDQPQHF
-	TRBV2	-	TRBJ2-3	TGTGCCAGCAGTGAAGATTCGGGGTCGAGCACAGATACGCAGTATTTT	CASSEDSGSSTDTQYF
TRBD1	TRBV15	-	TRBJ1-2	TGTGCCACCAGCTACCGGGACAGGGGGCTTTTCACCTTC	CATSYRDRGLFTF
-	TRBV4-3	once	TRBJ2-6	TGCGCCAGCAGCAGAGGATACTCTGGGACCAACGTCCTGACTTTC	CASSRGYSGTNVLTF
TRBD2	TRBV24-1	-	TRBJ2-1	TGTGCCACCAGTGATTTCGACGGACTAGCGGGGGTGGTACATGGTGAGCAGTTCTTC	CATSDFDGLAGVVHGEQFF
TRBD1	TRBV28	-	TRBJ2-5	TGTGCCAGCCCCGGACAGGGAGGAACCCAGTACTTC	CASPGQGGTQYF
TRBD2	TRBV7-8	-	TRBJ2-1	TGTGCCAGCAGCTCGGGAGGGCTTCACCCCAATGAGCAGTTCTTC	CASSSGGLHPNEQFF
-	TRBV5-1	-	TRBJ2-5	TGCGCCAGCAGCTTGGCCAGTAGGCGGGACCAAGAGACCCAGTACTTC	CASSLASRRDQETQYF
-	TRBV12-3/TRBV12-4	-	TRBJ2-1	TGTGCCAGCAGTTTTGTGGGGTATGAGCAGTTCTTC	CASSFVGYEQFF
-	TRBV12-3/TRBV12-4	few	TRBJ1-5	TGTGCCAGCAGTTTAGGACAGGCCGGGGGTCAGCCCCAGCATTTT	CASSLGQAGGQPQHF
TRBD1	TRBV7-9	-	TRBJ1-4	TGTGCCACCGTGACAGGGGGCCGGACAACAACTAATGAAAAACTGTTTTTT	CATVTGGRTTTNEKLFF
-	TRBV5-1	-	TRBJ2-1	TGCGCCAGCAGCTTTGGGCAGGGGGGCAATGAGCAGTTCTTC	CASSFGQGGNEQFF
TRBD2	TRBV7-9	few	TRBJ2-1	TGTGCCACCGAACCAGGCGGGGGGCACGTATATGAGCAGTTCTTC	CATEPGGGHVYEQFF
-	TRBV28	few	TRBJ1-2	TGTGCCAGCAGTTCCGGCTGGGCCCGGGGCTACACCTTC	CASSSGWARGYTF
-	TRBV24-1	few	TRBJ2-7	TGTGCCACCAGTGATTTGTTCTACGAGCAGTACTTC	CATSDLFYEQYF
-	TRBV2	-	TRBJ2-5	TGTGCCAGCAGTGAAGTGAGGCGGCCTGAGACCCAGTACTTC	CASSEVRRPETQYF
-	TRBV4-2	-	TRBJ1-2	TGTGCCAGCAGCCAAGGGGCGGGATCCTATGGCTACACCTTC	CASSQGAGSYGYTF
-	TRBV20-1	-	TRBJ1-2	TGCAGTGCTAGAGACATACGGAACTATGGCTACACCTTC	CSARDIRNYGYTF
-	TRBV7-2	-	TRBJ2-5	TGTGCCAGCAGCTTATACAGGGTGAATGAGCAGTACTTC	CASSLYRVNEQYF
-	TRBV2	-	TRBJ1-6	TGTGCCAGCAGTGTGGGTTCACCCCTCCACTTT	CASSVGSPLHF
-	TRBV21-1	-	TRBJ2-5	TGTGCCAGCAGCGGAAATCTGGGGACCCGAGAGACCCAGTACTTC	CASSGNLGTRETQYF
-	TRBV6-5	-	TRBJ2-5	TGTGCCAGCACCGTACCGGGGGCCGAGACCCAGTACTTC	CASTVPGAETQYF
TRBD2	TRBV4-3	-	TRBJ2-7	TGCGCCAGCAGCCAATACGGGGGGGGTTCCTACGAGCAGTACTTC	CASSQYGGGSYEQYF
-	TRBV6-4	-	TRBJ2-7	TGTGCCAGCAGTGAAGTATGGGGACCTCAAATCAAGCAGTACTTC	CASSEVWGPQIKQYF
-	TRBV6-5	-	TRBJ2-1	TGTGCCAGCAGTCCCGGACAGTGCAATGAGCAGTTCTTC	CASSPGQCNEQFF
TRBD1	TRBV6-5	-	TRBJ2-7	TGTGCCAGTTCTACTGGACAGGGAATCTACGAGCAGTACTTC	CASSTGQGIYEQYF
-	TRBV4-2	-	TRBJ1-5	TGTGCCAGCAGCCAAGATTACCATCCTACCAGTAATCAGCCCCAGCATTTT	CASSQDYHPTSNQPQHF
TRBD1	TRBV6-5	once	TRBJ2-4	TGTGCCAGCAGTTACTCGAGAGGGACAGGGGGGGACATTCAGTACTTC	CASSYSRGTGGDIQYF
-	TRBV15	-	TRBJ2-1	TGTGCCACCAGCAGAGATGGTCAGATTGGAGGGAACTACGAGCAGTTCTTC	CATSRDGQIGGNYEQFF
-	TRBV3-1	-	TRBJ2-2	TGTGCCAGCAGCCAACGCAGGAACGCCGGGGAGCTGTTTTTT	CASSQRRNAGELFF
TRBD2	TRBV20-1	-	TRBJ2-7	TGCAGTGCTCCTGGGACTAGCGGGCCAGCCTACGAGCAGTACTTC	CSAPGTSGPAYEQYF
TRBD2	TRBV28	-	TRBJ2-1	TGTGCCAGCAGTTTACTTTTCGCTAGCGGGGGAAACTACAATGAGCAGTTCTTC	CASSLLFASGGNYNEQFF
-	TRBV12-3/TRBV12-4	-	TRBJ1-2	TGTGCCAGCAGCACACGACAGGACCTCCAGGGTGGCTACACCTTC	CASSTRQDLQGGYTF
-	TRBV9	-	TRBJ2-3	TGTGCCAGCAGCCCCACGGGCAGTCCGCCGGTCACAGATACGCAGTATTTT	CASSPTGSPPVTDTQYF
-	TRBV3-1	-	TRBJ1-1	TGTGCCAGCAGCCCCAGAGACGGGTACACTGAAGCTTTCTTT	CASSPRDGYTEAFF
-	TRBV29-1	-	TRBJ2-3	TGCAGCGTTGAGATTTCGGCGGCAGATACGCAGTATTTT	CSVEISAADTQYF
-	TRBV2	-	TRBJ1-5	TGTGCCAGCAGTGGGGGGGTTCGTCAGCCCCAGCATTTT	CASSGGVRQPQHF
-	TRBV7-9	-	TRBJ1-2	TGTGCCAGCAGCCCACAGGACATCTATAGCTACGAGGATGGCTACACCTTC	CASSPQDIYSYEDGYTF
-	TRBV27	few	TRBJ2-7	TGTGCCAGCAGTTGGGACATTCTATCCTACGAGCAGTACTTC	CASSWDILSYEQYF
TRBD1	TRBV5-1	few	TRBJ1-6	TGCGCCAGCAGAGCGACAGGGACTAATCCCCTCCACTTT	CASRATGTNPLHF
-	TRBV5-1	once	TRBJ2-7	TGCGCCAGCAGCACTGACGGGACTCCTGGCGAGCAGTACTTC	CASSTDGTPGEQYF
TRBD1	TRBV25-1	-	TRBJ2-7	TGTGCCAGCACCGAACTGGGGATGGGGGACAGGTTCTACGAGCAGTACTTC	CASTELGMGDRFYEQYF
-	TRBV7-2	-	TRBJ2-5	TGTGCCAGCACCCGGACAGTGGAGTACCAAGAGACCCAGTACTTC	CASTRTVEYQETQYF
TRBD1	TRBV24-1	once	TRBJ2-5	TGTGCCACCAGTGATTGGACAGGGTCGAGGGAGACCCAGTACTTC	CATSDWTGSRETQYF
TRBD1	TRBV10-3	-	TRBJ1-4	TGTGCCATCAGTGACGAAGGACAGGGCTCTAATGAAAAACTGTTTTTT	CAISDEGQGSNEKLFF